These 22 T cell receptor beta chains share one sample of origin, sequenced in a study of long-term antiretroviral therapy in people with HIV. Running of the v3.0 immunoSEQ assay took place at survey level. TCRdb's copy holds only in-frame clones and misses some; the assay was immunoSEQ multiplex PCR. The sample lists approximately 19,000 clones, around 77% seen once, with 10% to 11% in the top ten. Material: unsorted PBMCs, obtained 2.3 years after starting antiretroviral therapy. The receptors stem from a woman in her forties with HIV.

V gene TRBV27 combines with J gene TRBJ1-1, with D perhaps matching TRBD1 (5 bases). This CDR3 is built from 14 residues. Trimming took off 2 bases at V and 3 bases at J, with 10 bases between the two ends. Per the germline V gene, CDR1 is MNHEY and CDR2 is SMNVEV (reference sequence). The CDR3 bases are TGTGCCAGCAGTTTACGACAGAAAGACACTGAAGCTTTCTTT. It translates to CASSLRQKDTEAFF.

The chain links TRBV30 to TRBJ1-3; 10 bases are shared with TRBD1. V lost 5 bases and J lost 0; bases outside the gene matches: 4. Germline V CDR1 and CDR2: GTSNPN, SVGIG (reference sequence). The CDR3 length is 15 residues. The CDR3 protein is CAWDRGPLSGNTIYF. The CDR3 nucleotides read TGTGCCTGGGACAGGGGGCCCCTCTCTGGAAACACCATATATTTT.

The rearrangement uses TRBV6-1 and TRBJ1-1; 7 bases line up with TRBD1. This CDR3 is built from 14 residues. In germline, CDR1 is MNHNS, CDR2 SASEGT. J gave up 1 base and V 5 bases, and 4 bases lay outside the gene matches. The CDR3 sequence is CASSRTGANTEAFF. For the CDR3, the DNA is TGTGCCAGCAGTCGAACAGGGGCGAACACTGAAGCTTTCTTT.

CDR3 sequence (DNA): TGTGCCAGCAGCTTTCGGCAGCAGAACACTGAAGCTTTCTTT. Its protein product is CASSFRQQNTEAFF. This sequence joins TRBV11-1 and TRBJ1-1, with D unclear. CDR1 and CDR2 (germline): SGHAT, FQDESV (reference sequence). The CDR3 consists of 14 residues. V lost 3 bases and J lost 1, with 9 bases in between.

The V and J genes are TRBV5-6 and TRBJ1-2; D is ambiguous. The germline V gene encodes CDR1 SGHDT and CDR2 YYEEEE. V lost 0 bases, J lost 8 bases, and 11 bases lay in between. The CDR3 is 13 amino acids. The CDR3 DNA reads TGTGCCAGCAGCTTGGCGTTTACGGGGGGCTACACCTTC. It codes for CASSLAFTGGYTF.

The V call is TRBV4-3, the J call TRBJ1-1; 8 nucleotides line up with TRBD1. The CDR3 loop spans 15 amino acids. The J segment lost 4 bases and the V segment lost 0 bases, leaving 4 bases of the junction unmatched. From germline, CDR1 is LGHNA and CDR2 YSLEER. The CDR3 sequence: CASSQDTGGGTEAFF. The CDR3 region has the DNA TGCGCCAGCAGCCAAGATACAGGGGGAGGCACTGAAGCTTTCTTT.

In nucleotides, the CDR3 is TGTGCCAGCGGGGCGGAAGGCACAGATACGCAGTATTTT. Encoded protein: CASGAEGTDTQYF. This chain uses TRBV6-5 with TRBJ2-3, with a weak D call TRBD1 (5 bases). Looked up from germline, CDR1 is MNHEY and CDR2 is SVGAGI. The germline V and J ends were trimmed by 8 bases and 1 base, with 10 bases remaining between them. This CDR3 comprises 13 residues.

This clone was observed a few times. The chain employs TRBV7-6 and TRBJ2-2; D remains ambiguous. This CDR3 has 14 amino acids. Trimming took off 5 bases at V and 6 bases at J, with 13 bases between the two ends. Germline V gene data show CDR1 as SGHVS and CDR2 as FNYEAQ. CDR3 loop: CASSQQHPAGELFF. The CDR3 DNA reads as TGTGCCAGCAGCCAACAGCACCCCGCCGGGGAGCTGTTTTTT.

This chain links TRBV11-2 with TRBJ1-1; perhaps TRBD1 as D (6 bases). CDR3 length: 15 amino acids. V was trimmed by 4 bases and J by 0 bases, leaving 12 bases between them. Germline CDR1 and CDR2: SGHAT and FQNNGV. The CDR3 reads CASSSYREMNTEAFF. The DNA of the CDR3 is TGTGCCAGCAGCTCATACAGGGAGATGAACACTGAAGCTTTCTTT.

This clone appeared a few times. The CDR3: CATRPGSTNEKLFF. In DNA, the CDR3 is TGTGCCACTAGACCCGGGTCAACTAATGAAAAACTGTTTTTT. The rearrangement links TRBV6-1 to TRBJ1-4, with unresolved D. V was cut by 10 bases and J by 0 bases, with 12 bases left in between. The CDR3 extends over 14 amino acids. Looked up from germline, CDR1 is MNHNS and CDR2 is SASEGT.

The chain links TRBV5-6 to TRBJ2-5; D is possibly TRBD1 (7 bases). Trimming cost V 0 bases and J 7 bases, with 16 bases left between them. Germline assignment: CDR1 SGHDT and CDR2 YYEEEE. The CDR3 contains 15 residues. CDR3 region: CASSLARAGGTTQYF. CDR3 DNA: TGTGCCAGCAGCTTGGCCCGGGCAGGGGGGACGACCCAGTACTTC.

V is TRBV5-6 and J is TRBJ2-3; perhaps TRBD1 as D (6 bases). V was pared by 7 bases and J by 3 bases, with 9 bases between. The CDR3 sequence is 12 residues long. Germline V lookup: CDR1 SGHDT, CDR2 YYEEEE. This CDR3 reads CASAQGTDTQYF. The CDR3 DNA sequence: TGTGCCAGCGCTCAGGGGACAGATACGCAGTATTTT.

V usage is TRBV7-9 and J usage is TRBJ2-2; no definite D call. V lost 1 base, J lost 5 bases, and 8 bases lay in between. This CDR3 is 14 amino acids long. CDR1 SEHNR and CDR2 FQNEAQ come from the germline V gene (reference sequence). The CDR3 coding sequence is TGTGCCAGCAGCTTAGAAACGACTACCGGGGAGCTGTTTTTT. This translates into CASSLETTTGELFF. The variable domain in full, completed from reference TRBV7-9 and TRBJ2-2, reads DTGVSQNPRHKITKRGQNVTFRCDPISEHNRLYWYRQTLGQGPEFLTYFQNEAQLEKSRLLSDRFSAERPKGSFSTLEIQRTEQGDSAMYLCASSLETTTGELFFGEGSRLTVL.

The CDR3 is CASSELAGSSYEQYF. The CDR3 DNA reads TGTGCCAGCAGTGAACTAGCGGGGAGCTCCTACGAGCAGTACTTC. This chain uses TRBV6-1 with TRBJ2-7; TRBD2 matches 9 bases. The J segment lost 0 bases and the V segment lost 2 bases, leaving 2 bases of the junction unmatched. The germline gives CDR1 MNHNS, CDR2 SASEGT. The CDR3 covers 15 residues.

The chain combines TRBV5-6 with TRBJ1-2, with no clear D. This CDR3 region has 12 residues. Per the germline V gene, CDR1 is SGHDT and CDR2 is YYEEEE. Trimming stripped 6 bases from V and 6 bases from J, with 12 bases between. CDR3 protein: CASNVGFHGYTF. CDR3 coding DNA: TGTGCCAGCAACGTTGGCTTTCATGGCTACACCTTC.

The CDR3 here is CASSLRGVIYEQYF. CDR3 DNA sequence: TGTGCCAGCAGCTTAAGGGGGGTTATCTACGAGCAGTACTTC. The chain links TRBV11-3 to TRBJ2-7; D possibly matches TRBD1 or TRBD2 (6 bases each). In germline, CDR1 is SGHNT, CDR2 YENEEA. This CDR3 comprises 14 residues. The V gene lost 2 bases and the J gene lost 3 bases, with 11 bases spanning the gap.

The chain combines TRBV19 with TRBJ1-5; tentative D call: TRBD1 (5 bases). CDR1 is LNHDA, CDR2 SQIVND, per germline (reference sequence). The CDR3 consists of 14 residues. Trimming took off 7 bases at V and 6 bases at J, with 16 bases between the two ends. The CDR3 reads CASTTQQGVQPQHF. The CDR3 region has the DNA TGTGCCAGTACCACCCAGCAGGGTGTTCAGCCCCAGCATTTT.

The gene calls are TRBV10-3 and TRBJ2-7; D remains ambiguous. The CDR3 has 15 residues. Germline V gives CDR1 ENHRY, CDR2 SYGVKD. V was trimmed by 0 bases and J by 2 bases, leaving 11 bases between them. The CDR3 spells CAISESTTATYEQYF. CDR3 sequence (DNA): TGTGCCATCAGTGAGTCCACGACGGCTACCTACGAGCAGTACTTC.

The chain links TRBV4-2 to TRBJ1-1; D not resolved. Germline CDR1 reads LGHNA; CDR2 reads YNFKEQ. V was clipped by 4 bases and J by 0 bases, with 9 bases between them. The length of the CDR3 is 14 residues. For the CDR3, the DNA is TGTGCCAGCAGCCGGGCGGTTTTGAACACTGAAGCTTTCTTT. It encodes CASSRAVLNTEAFF.

This rearrangement joins TRBV11-2 to TRBJ2-7; the match to TRBD2 covers 8 bases. Germline CDR1 and CDR2: SGHAT and FQNNGV. The trim removed 1 base at V and 2 bases at J, leaving 4 bases unmatched. This CDR3 has 15 amino acids. The CDR3 loop is CASSLGAGEAYEQYF. The CDR3 nucleotides read TGTGCCAGCAGCTTAGGAGCGGGAGAGGCCTACGAGCAGTACTTC.

V is TRBV27 and J is TRBJ2-7; 7 nucleotides match TRBD1. J lost 0 bases, V lost 5 bases, and 7 bases had no gene match. Germline CDR1 reads MNHEY; CDR2 reads SMNVEV (reference sequence). The CDR3 has 15 amino acids. The CDR3 reads CASSPLQGSSYEQYF. The DNA for the CDR3 is TGTGCCAGCAGTCCACTACAGGGGTCCTCCTACGAGCAGTACTTC.

This clone has just one count. The V call is TRBV30, the J call TRBJ2-3; TRBD2 is a possible D gene (7 bases). Germline V gene data show CDR1 as GTSNPN and CDR2 as SVGIG (reference sequence). The CDR3 contains 15 residues. The ends were cut back, 1 base at V and 2 bases at J, with 13 bases in the middle. The chain's CDR3 is CAWSEVGGLTDTQYF. CDR3 nucleotides: TGTGCCTGGAGTGAAGTGGGGGGGCTCACAGATACGCAGTATTTT.